The clone carrying this T cell receptor (beta chain) was detected once. The record originates from a study of CD8 T cells in Susac syndrome. Sequencing of TCR beta, carried out with a high-throughput approach, was applied to CD8+ and CD4+ T cells from the blood. TEMRA cells were enriched by FACS, and CD4+ and CD8+ T cells were negatively isolated. Reverse transcription of 0.5 to 1 ug RNA was performed with random hexamers. The method of amplification for TCR beta CDR3 was immunoSEQ multiplex PCR, covering 54 Vbeta and 13 Jbeta. TCRdb analysed the immunoSEQ multiplex PCR reads with MiXCR anew, one entry per CDR3 protein. Here the sample spans about 430,000 distinct CDR3 sequences, more than 80% being singletons. There are 14 residues in the CDR3. The V and J ends lost 5 bases and 3 bases respectively, with 12 bases between them. Per the germline V gene, CDR1 is SGHTA and CDR2 is FQGNSA.

This TCR derives from a human donor with multiple sclerosis. The chain couples TRBV7-2 to TRBJ2-3; no definite D call. Input material: CD8+ T cells from PBMCs. CDR3 nucleotides: TGTGCCAGCAGCCACGGAATAGGAACAGATACGCAGTATTTT. Translation gives CASSHGIGTDTQYF.